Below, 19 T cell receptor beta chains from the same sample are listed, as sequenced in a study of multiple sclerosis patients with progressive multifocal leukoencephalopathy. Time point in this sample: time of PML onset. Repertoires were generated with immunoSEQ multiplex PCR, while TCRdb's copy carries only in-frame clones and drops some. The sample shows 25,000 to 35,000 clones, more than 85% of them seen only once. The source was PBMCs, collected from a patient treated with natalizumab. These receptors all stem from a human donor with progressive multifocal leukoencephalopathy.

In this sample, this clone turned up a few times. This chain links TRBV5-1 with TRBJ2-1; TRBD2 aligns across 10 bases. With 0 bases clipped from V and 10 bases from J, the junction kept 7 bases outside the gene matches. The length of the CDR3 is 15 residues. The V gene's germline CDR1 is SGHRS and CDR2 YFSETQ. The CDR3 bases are TGCGCCAGCAGCTTGGGGACTAGCGGAGCCTCCGAGCAGTTCTTC. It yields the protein CASSLGTSGASEQFF.

The CDR3 sequence is CASSQGLAGYDEQYF. The CDR3 DNA follows: TGTGCCAGCAGCCAGGGGCTGGCGGGATATGACGAGCAGTACTTC. The genes are TRBV11-2 and TRBJ2-5; D may match TRBD1 or TRBD2 (6 bases each). The DNA matches TRBJ2-7 better at its end, which makes the J call doubtful. The germline V gene has CDR1 SGHAT and CDR2 FQNNGV. CDR3 length: 15 amino acids.

CDR3 coding DNA: TGTGCCAGCAGTCAAGCCAGGGCTCCAAAGGGGGAGCTGTTTTTT. Its protein is CASSQARAPKGELFF. The J gene is TRBJ2-2, the V gene TRBV7-2; D perhaps matches TRBD1 (5 bases). The CDR3 consists of 15 residues. Between the trimmed V and J ends, which lost 6 bases and 8 bases, there was a span of 19 bases. Germline lookup yields CDR1 SGHTA and CDR2 FQGNSA.

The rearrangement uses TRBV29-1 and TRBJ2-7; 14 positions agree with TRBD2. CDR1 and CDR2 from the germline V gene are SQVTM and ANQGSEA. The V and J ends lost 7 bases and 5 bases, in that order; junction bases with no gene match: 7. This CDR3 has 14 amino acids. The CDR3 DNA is TGCAGCGCCCTGACTAGCGGGAGGGCCAACGAGCAGTACTTC. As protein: CSALTSGRANEQYF.

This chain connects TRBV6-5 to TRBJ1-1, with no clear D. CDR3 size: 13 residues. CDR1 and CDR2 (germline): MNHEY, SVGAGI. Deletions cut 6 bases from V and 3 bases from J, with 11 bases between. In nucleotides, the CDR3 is TGTGCCAGCAGCACGTCCAGTGACACTGAAGCTTTCTTT. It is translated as CASSTSSDTEAFF.

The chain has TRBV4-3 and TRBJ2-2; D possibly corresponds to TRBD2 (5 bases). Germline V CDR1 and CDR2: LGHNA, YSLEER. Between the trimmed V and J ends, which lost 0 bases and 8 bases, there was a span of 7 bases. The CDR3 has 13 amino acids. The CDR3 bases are TGCGCCAGCAGCCAAGATCGGGGAGGGGAGCTGTTTTTT. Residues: CASSQDRGGELFF.

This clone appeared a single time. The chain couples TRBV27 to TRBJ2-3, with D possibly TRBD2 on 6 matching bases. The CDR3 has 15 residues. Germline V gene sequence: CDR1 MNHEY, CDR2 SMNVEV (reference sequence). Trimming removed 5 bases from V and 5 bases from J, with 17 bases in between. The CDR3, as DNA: TGTGCCAGCAGTAACGGGAGTGGGTGGGGAGATACGCAGTATTTT. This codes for CASSNGSGWGDTQYF.

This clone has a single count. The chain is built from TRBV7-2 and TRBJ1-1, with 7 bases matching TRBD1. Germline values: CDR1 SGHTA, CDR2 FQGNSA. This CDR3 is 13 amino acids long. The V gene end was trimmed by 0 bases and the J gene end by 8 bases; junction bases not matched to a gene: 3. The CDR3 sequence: CASSLADRDEAFF. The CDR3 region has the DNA TGTGCCAGCAGCTTAGCTGACAGGGACGAAGCTTTCTTT.

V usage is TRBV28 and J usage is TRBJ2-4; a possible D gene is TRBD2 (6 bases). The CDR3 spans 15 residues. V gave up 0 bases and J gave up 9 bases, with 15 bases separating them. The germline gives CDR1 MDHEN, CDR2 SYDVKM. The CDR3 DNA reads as TGTGCCAGCAGTTTATGGGTCGGGGGAGTAGGCATTCAGTACTTC. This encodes CASSLWVGGVGIQYF.

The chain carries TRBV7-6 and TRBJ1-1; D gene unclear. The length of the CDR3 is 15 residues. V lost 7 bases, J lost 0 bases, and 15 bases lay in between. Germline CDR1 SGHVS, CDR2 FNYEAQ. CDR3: CASTPTASLNTEAFF. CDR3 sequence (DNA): TGTGCCAGCACCCCCACTGCCAGTCTGAACACTGAAGCTTTCTTT.

CDR3 DNA sequence: TGTGCCAGCAGCCCTGGACTAGCGGTTCTCAATGAGCAGTTCTTC. Translation gives CASSPGLAVLNEQFF. The chain carries TRBV7-3 and TRBJ2-1; 10 bases match TRBD2. J was trimmed by 6 bases and V by 5 bases; bases with no gene match: 7. The germline V gene has CDR1 SGHTA and CDR2 FQGTGA. The CDR3 covers 15 residues.

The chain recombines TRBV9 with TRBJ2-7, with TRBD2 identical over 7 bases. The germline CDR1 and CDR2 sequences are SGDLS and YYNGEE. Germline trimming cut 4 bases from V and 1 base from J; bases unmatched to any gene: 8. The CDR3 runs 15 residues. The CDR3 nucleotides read TGTGCCAGCAGCCCCATCCCAGCGGGGTCCTACGAGCAGTACTTC. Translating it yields CASSPIPAGSYEQYF.

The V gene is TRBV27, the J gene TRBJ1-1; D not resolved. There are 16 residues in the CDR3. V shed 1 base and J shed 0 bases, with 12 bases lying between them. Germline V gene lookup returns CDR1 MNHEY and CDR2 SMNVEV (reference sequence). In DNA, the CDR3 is TGTGCCAGCAGTTTATTCCGGACCCGAATGAACACTGAAGCTTTCTTT. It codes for CASSLFRTRMNTEAFF.

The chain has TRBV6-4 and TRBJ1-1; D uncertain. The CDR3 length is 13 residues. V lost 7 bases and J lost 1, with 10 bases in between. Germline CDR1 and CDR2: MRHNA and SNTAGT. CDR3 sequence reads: CASKRDSNTEAFF. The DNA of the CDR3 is TGTGCCAGCAAGAGGGATTCGAACACTGAAGCTTTCTTT.

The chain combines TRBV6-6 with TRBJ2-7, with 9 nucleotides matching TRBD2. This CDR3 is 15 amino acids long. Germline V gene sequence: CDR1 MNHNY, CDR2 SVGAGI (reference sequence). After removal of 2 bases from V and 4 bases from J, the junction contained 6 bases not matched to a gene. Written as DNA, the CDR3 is TGTGCCAGCAGTTACGGGGGTAGCGGGAGTTACGAGCAGTACTTC. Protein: CASSYGGSGSYEQYF.

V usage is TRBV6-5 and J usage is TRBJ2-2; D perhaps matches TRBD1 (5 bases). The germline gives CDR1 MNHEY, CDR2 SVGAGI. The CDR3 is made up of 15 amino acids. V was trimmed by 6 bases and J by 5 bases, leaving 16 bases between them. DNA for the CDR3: TGTGCCAGCAGACCCGAACAGGTTTTTACCGGGGAGCTGTTTTTT. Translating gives CASRPEQVFTGELFF.

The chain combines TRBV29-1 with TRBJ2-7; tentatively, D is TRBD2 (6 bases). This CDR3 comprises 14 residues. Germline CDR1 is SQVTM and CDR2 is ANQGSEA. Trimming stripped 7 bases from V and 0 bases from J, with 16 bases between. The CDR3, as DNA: TGCAGCGCTTCGGGACTTCCGAGCTCCTACGAGCAGTACTTC. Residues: CSASGLPSSYEQYF.

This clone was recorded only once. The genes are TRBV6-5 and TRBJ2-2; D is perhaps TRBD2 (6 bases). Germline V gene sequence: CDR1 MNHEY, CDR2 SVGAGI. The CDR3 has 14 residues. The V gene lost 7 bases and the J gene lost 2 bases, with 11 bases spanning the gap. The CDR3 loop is CASKRTTNTGELFF. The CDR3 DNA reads TGTGCCAGCAAGAGGACTACCAACACCGGGGAGCTGTTTTTT.

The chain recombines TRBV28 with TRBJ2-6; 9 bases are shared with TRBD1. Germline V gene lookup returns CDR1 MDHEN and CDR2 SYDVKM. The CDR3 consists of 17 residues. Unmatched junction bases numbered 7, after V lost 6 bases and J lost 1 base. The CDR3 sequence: CASSRTGGGSGANVLTF. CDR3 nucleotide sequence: TGTGCCAGCAGCCGAACAGGGGGCGGGTCTGGGGCCAACGTCCTGACTTTC.